Each of the 26 T cell receptor beta chains below was sequenced from the same sample in a study of identical twins. TCRdb ran MiXCR on the 5' RACE reads and lists one entry per CDR3 protein. The data contain hundreds of thousands of distinct CDR3 sequences, 18% of them seen just once; the ten biggest clones take up about an eighth. This sample also belongs to another study, concerning T cells expressing NK-cell markers.

The sample consisted of PBMCs. The receptor source for this set is a woman aged 18-29 years in good health.

The genes are TRBV7-2 and TRBJ2-4, with D possibly being TRBD2 (5 bases). Per germline, CDR1 SGHTA and CDR2 FQGNSA. V was clipped by 5 bases and J by 9 bases, with 11 bases between them. The CDR3 has 12 residues. CDR3 bases: TGTGCCAGCAGCCGGACGGGGAGCATTCAGTACTTC. This sequence encodes CASSRTGSIQYF.

V gene TRBV3-1 combines with J gene TRBJ1-2, with D perhaps matching TRBD1 (6 bases). Trimming shortened V by 0 bases and J by 4 bases, and 9 bases separated the two germline ends. Germline CDR1 and CDR2: LGHDT and YNNKEL (reference sequence). CDR3 length equals 14 residues. This chain's CDR3 is CASSQETGPYGYTF. In nucleotides, the CDR3 is TGTGCCAGCAGCCAAGAGACAGGCCCCTATGGCTACACCTTC.

This chain links TRBV6-1 with TRBJ1-5; D possibly corresponds to TRBD1 (5 bases). The CDR3 loop spans 15 amino acids. The V end lost 3 bases, the J end lost 2 bases, and 11 bases lay between the germline ends. The germline CDR1 and CDR2 sequences are MNHNS and SASEGT. CDR3 DNA: TGTGCCAGCAGTGATGGCAGGGTAGGCAATCAGCCCCAGCATTTT. Encoded protein: CASSDGRVGNQPQHF.

This clonotype was counted a few times. The V and J genes are TRBV11-2 and TRBJ2-3; D unresolved. The CDR3 length is 16 residues. From germline, CDR1 is SGHAT and CDR2 FQNNGV. The V and J ends lost 6 bases and 0 bases respectively, with 16 bases between them. CDR3 amino acids: CASRPAGYSSTDTQYF. As DNA, the CDR3 is TGTGCCAGCAGGCCCGCCGGGTACTCTAGCACAGATACGCAGTATTTT.

This clonotype was detected a few times. The chain uses TRBV9 and TRBJ2-7; 7 positions agree with TRBD2. Germline assignment: CDR1 SGDLS and CDR2 YYNGEE. With 0 bases clipped from V and 6 bases from J, the junction kept 0 bases outside the gene matches. This CDR3 comprises 12 residues. The CDR3 reads CASSVVAGEQYF. In DNA, the CDR3 is TGTGCCAGCAGCGTAGTAGCGGGCGAGCAGTACTTC.

The chain carries TRBV3-1 and TRBJ2-2; D not certain. V lost 0 bases to trimming and J lost 6 bases, with 17 bases between them. This CDR3 is built from 17 residues. CDR1 is LGHDT, CDR2 YNNKEL, per germline (reference sequence). CDR3 bases: TGTGCCAGCAGCCAAGATCTTAACAGCGCCTGGTCCGGGGAGCTGTTTTTT. Protein: CASSQDLNSAWSGELFF.

This clonotype was counted ten times or more. CDR3 DNA sequence: TGTGCCAGCAGTTACAGGGACTACAATGAGCAGTTCTTC. Its protein is CASSYRDYNEQFF. This chain uses TRBV6-2 or TRBV6-3 with TRBJ2-1; no firm D call. The germline CDR1 and CDR2 sequences are MNHEY and SVGEGT. The CDR3 is 13 residues long. Trimming removed 2 bases at V and 3 bases at J, with 5 bases between.

The genes are TRBV15 and TRBJ2-5; D uncertain. The CDR3 extends over 14 amino acids. Germline V lookup: CDR1 LNHNV, CDR2 YYDKDF (reference sequence). Between the trimmed V and J ends, which lost 2 bases and 5 bases, there was a span of 12 bases. The chain's CDR3 is CATSRSRVRETQYF. The CDR3 region has the DNA TGTGCCACCAGCAGATCAAGGGTGAGGGAGACCCAGTACTTC.

This clonotype was found a few times. This chain joins TRBV15 and TRBJ2-3, with 14 bases aligning to TRBD2. CDR1 and CDR2 from the germline V gene are LNHNV and YYDKDF (reference sequence). The CDR3 extends over 16 amino acids. Losses at the gene ends were 2 bases for V and 6 bases for J; bases not matched to a gene: 4. As DNA, the CDR3 is TGTGCCACCAGCAGACCCCGGACTAGCGGGAGGGATACGCAGTATTTT. Its protein product is CATSRPRTSGRDTQYF.

The DNA of the CDR3 is TGTGCCATCGGACAGGGGATGAGATATGGCTACACCTTC. Amino acid sequence: CAIGQGMRYGYTF. The V and J genes are TRBV10-3 and TRBJ1-2; 9 bases map to TRBD1. Germline lookup yields CDR1 ENHRY and CDR2 SYGVKD. Losses at the gene ends were 8 bases for V and 5 bases for J; bases not matched to a gene: 6. This CDR3 contains 13 residues.

This clonotype was detected ten times or more. This chain uses TRBV20-1 with TRBJ1-1; 8 bases agree with TRBD1. Germline CDR1 reads DFQATT; CDR2 reads SNEGSKA (reference sequence). The trim removed 0 bases at V and 6 bases at J, leaving 9 bases unmatched. The CDR3 has 15 amino acids. This CDR3 is CSARDLGGTGSEAFF. In nucleotides, the CDR3 is TGCAGTGCTAGAGATCTTGGGGGGACAGGCTCTGAAGCTTTCTTT.

V gene TRBV11-2 combines with J gene TRBJ2-3; D possibly corresponds to TRBD2 (5 bases). CDR1 and CDR2 (germline): SGHAT, FQNNGV. CDR3 length equals 15 residues. With 5 bases removed from V and 3 bases from J, the gap between germline ends came to 15 bases. The CDR3 loop reads CASSLASSFTDTQYF. CDR3 nucleotide sequence: TGTGCCAGCAGCCTAGCTAGCTCCTTTACAGATACGCAGTATTTT.

The chain employs TRBV10-3 and TRBJ2-3; 7 nucleotides line up with TRBD2. V dropped 0 bases and J dropped 0; count of bases not matched to a gene: 6. The germline CDR1 and CDR2 sequences are ENHRY and SYGVKD. This CDR3 spans 17 amino acids. CDR3 residues: CAISESTGGRSTDTQYF. The CDR3 DNA follows: TGTGCCATCAGTGAGTCGACGGGGGGACGAAGCACAGATACGCAGTATTTT.

The chain carries TRBV7-2 and TRBJ2-5; 8 bases agree with TRBD2. The CDR3 has 15 amino acids. Germline-derived CDR1 and CDR2 are SGHTA and FQGNSA. J was trimmed by 9 bases and V by 5 bases; bases with no gene match: 14. CDR3 region: CASSPFSAGGWAQYF. CDR3 nucleotides: TGTGCCAGCAGCCCCTTCTCTGCGGGGGGTTGGGCCCAGTACTTC.

This clonotype appeared a few times. The V gene is TRBV12-3 or TRBV12-4, the J gene TRBJ1-2; D is unresolved. V lost 5 bases to trimming and J lost 4 bases, with 17 bases between them. This CDR3 comprises 15 residues. The CDR3 spells CASSPRPGSTYGYTF. The CDR3 DNA is TGTGCCAGCAGTCCCAGACCCGGCAGTACCTATGGCTACACCTTC.

This clonotype came up a few times. J is TRBJ1-2 and V is TRBV29-1; D is perhaps TRBD1 (5 bases). The V end was cut by 4 bases, the J end by 5 bases, with 8 bases between. This CDR3 comprises 11 residues. CDR1 is SQVTM, CDR2 ANQGSEA, per germline. This CDR3 reads CSVVGGYGYTF. As DNA, the CDR3 is TGCAGCGTTGTGGGGGGATATGGCTACACCTTC.

The chain links TRBV7-9 to TRBJ1-1; 7 positions agree with TRBD1. CDR1 and CDR2 from the germline V gene are SEHNR and FQNEAQ (reference sequence). This CDR3 has 15 amino acids. V shed 2 bases, J shed 4 bases, and the junction held 7 bases outside the gene matches. CDR3 DNA sequence: TGTGCCAGCAGCTTAAGGGGGCAGTGGGGCACTGAAGCTTTCTTT. Its translation: CASSLRGQWGTEAFF.

This clonotype has more than one count but fewer than ten. This chain connects TRBV5-1 to TRBJ2-1; D might be TRBD1 or TRBD2, each matching 5 bases. The V and J ends lost 4 bases and 5 bases respectively, with 13 bases between them. Germline assignment: CDR1 SGHRS and CDR2 YFSETQ. The CDR3 loop spans 14 amino acids. Here the CDR3 reads CASSPGPGNNEQFF. CDR3 DNA sequence: TGCGCCAGCAGCCCGGGGCCGGGGAACAATGAGCAGTTCTTC. Together with reference TRBV5-1 and TRBJ2-1, the CDR3 gives the full variable domain: KAGVTQTPRYLIKTRGQQVTLSCSPISGHRSVSWYQQTPGQGLQFLFEYFSETQRNKGNFPGRFSGRQFSNSRSEMNVSTLELGDSALYLCASSPGPGNNEQFFGPGTRLTVL.

This clonotype has just a few counts. The V and J genes are TRBV7-9 and TRBJ2-5, with 10 bases identical to TRBD1. V shed 5 bases and J 5 bases; nucleotides not matched to a gene: 8. The CDR3 is made up of 15 amino acids. Germline V CDR1 and CDR2: SEHNR, FQNEAQ (reference sequence). This CDR3 reads CASSPRTGGSETQYF. DNA of the CDR3: TGTGCCAGCAGCCCCCGGACAGGGGGTTCGGAGACCCAGTACTTC.

The V gene is TRBV2, the J gene TRBJ1-5; D is undetermined. The germline V and J ends were trimmed by 1 base and 5 bases, with 9 bases remaining between them. The germline V gene has CDR1 SNHLY and CDR2 FYNNEI. This CDR3 is built from 14 residues. The chain's CDR3 is CASSEGWGDQPQHF. The CDR3 nucleotides are TGTGCCAGCAGTGAAGGATGGGGAGATCAGCCCCAGCATTTT.

This clonotype was detected a few times. The chain recombines TRBV7-9 with TRBJ2-7, with 12 positions matching TRBD2. V was clipped by 6 bases and J by 7 bases; unmatched bases: 7. CDR3 size: 14 residues. The germline CDR1 and CDR2 sequences are SEHNR and FQNEAQ (reference sequence). CDR3 sequence reads: CASRSGLAGLEQYF. The CDR3 DNA sequence: TGTGCCAGCAGGTCGGGACTAGCGGGTCTGGAGCAGTACTTC.

This chain connects TRBV12-3 or TRBV12-4 to TRBJ2-1, with 13 bases lining up with TRBD2. The CDR3 totals 15 residues. Trimming cost V 5 bases and J 9 bases; bases outside gene matches: 7. CDR3 DNA sequence: TGTGCCAGCAGTCCCACCGGACTAGCGGGAGCTGAGCAGTTCTTC. Its translation: CASSPTGLAGAEQFF.

Many counts were recorded for this clonotype. A junction boundary mismatches the germline segment, possibly from a read error. The V and J genes are TRBV19 and TRBJ2-1; D gene uncertain. The CDR3 totals 13 residues. CDR1 and CDR2 (germline): LNHDA, SQIVND (reference sequence). The CDR3 nucleotides are TGTGCCAGCAGTATAGGCGGCTACAATGAGCAGTTCTTC. Its translation is CASSIGGYNEQFF.

The gene calls are TRBV10-3 and TRBJ2-7; 7 nucleotides align to TRBD2. The CDR3 loop spans 15 amino acids. J lost 2 bases, V lost 2 bases, and 6 bases had no gene match. Germline CDR1 reads ENHRY; CDR2 reads SYGVKD. CDR3 residues: CAISEALAVTYEQYF. In DNA, the CDR3 is TGTGCCATCAGTGAGGCCCTAGCGGTAACCTACGAGCAGTACTTC.

This clonotype came up a few times. V gene TRBV3-1 combines with J gene TRBJ1-1; 9 nucleotides agree with TRBD1. The CDR3 consists of 15 residues. The germline gives CDR1 LGHDT, CDR2 YNNKEL (reference sequence). Trimming took 4 bases from V and 4 from J; bases not matched to a gene: 7. The CDR3, as DNA: TGTGCCAGCAGCCCTTCTACAGGGGGCGGCACTGAAGCTTTCTTT. This translates into CASSPSTGGGTEAFF.

This sequence joins TRBV20-1 and TRBJ1-3; D not certain. Trimming took 5 bases from V and 3 from J, leaving 17 bases between them. Germline CDR1 DFQATT, CDR2 SNEGSKA (reference sequence). This CDR3 has 15 residues. The CDR3 DNA reads as TGCAGTGCTCACCCCCTTAAGGGAGGTGGAAACACCATATATTTT. It is translated as CSAHPLKGGGNTIYF.